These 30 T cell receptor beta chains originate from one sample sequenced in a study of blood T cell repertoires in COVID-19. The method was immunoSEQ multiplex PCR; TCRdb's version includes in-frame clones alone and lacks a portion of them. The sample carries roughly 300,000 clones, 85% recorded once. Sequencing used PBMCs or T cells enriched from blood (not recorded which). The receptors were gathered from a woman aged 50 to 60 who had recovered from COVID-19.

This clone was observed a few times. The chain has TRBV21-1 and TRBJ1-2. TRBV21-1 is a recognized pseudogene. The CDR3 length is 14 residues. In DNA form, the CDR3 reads TGTGCCAGCAGCCCCCGGGTTTCGCTCTATGGCTACACCTTC. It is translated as CASSPRVSLYGYTF.

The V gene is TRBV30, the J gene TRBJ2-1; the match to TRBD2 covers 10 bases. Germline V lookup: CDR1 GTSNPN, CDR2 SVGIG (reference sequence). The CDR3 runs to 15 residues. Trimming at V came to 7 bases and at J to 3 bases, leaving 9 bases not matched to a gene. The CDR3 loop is CAYQGTSGIYNEQFF. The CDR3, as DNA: TGTGCCTACCAGGGCACTAGCGGGATCTACAATGAGCAGTTCTTC.

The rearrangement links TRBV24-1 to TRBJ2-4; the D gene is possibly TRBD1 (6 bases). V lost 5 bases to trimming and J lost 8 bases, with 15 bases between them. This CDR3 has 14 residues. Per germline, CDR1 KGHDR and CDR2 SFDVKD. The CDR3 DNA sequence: TGTGCCACCAGTGCCAGGGGAACACGGGACATTCAGTACTTC. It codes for CATSARGTRDIQYF.

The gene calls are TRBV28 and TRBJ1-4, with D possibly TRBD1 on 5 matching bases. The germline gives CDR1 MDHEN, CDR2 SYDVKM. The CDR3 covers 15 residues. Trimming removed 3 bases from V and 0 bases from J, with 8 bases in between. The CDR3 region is CASSFRTPTNEKLFF. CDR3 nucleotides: TGTGCCAGCAGTTTCAGGACACCAACTAATGAAAAACTGTTTTTT.

CDR3 nucleotides: TGCGCCAGCAGCGCAAACCCGGGGATTAGCGGGGGTCACCATATAGGGACCCAGTACTTC. Amino acids: CASSANPGISGGHHIGTQYF. The chain joins TRBV5-1 to TRBJ2-5, with 9 bases lining up with TRBD2. CDR3 length: 20 residues. Unmatched junction bases numbered 26, after V lost 4 bases and J lost 7 bases. CDR1 is SGHRS, CDR2 YFSETQ, per germline.

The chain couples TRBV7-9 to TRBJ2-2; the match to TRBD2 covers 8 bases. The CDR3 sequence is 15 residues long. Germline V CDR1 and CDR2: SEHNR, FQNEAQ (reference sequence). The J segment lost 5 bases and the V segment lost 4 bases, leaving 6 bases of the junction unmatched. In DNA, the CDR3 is TGTGCCAGCAGCTGGGGACTAGGATCGACCGGGGAGCTGTTTTTT. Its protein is CASSWGLGSTGELFF.

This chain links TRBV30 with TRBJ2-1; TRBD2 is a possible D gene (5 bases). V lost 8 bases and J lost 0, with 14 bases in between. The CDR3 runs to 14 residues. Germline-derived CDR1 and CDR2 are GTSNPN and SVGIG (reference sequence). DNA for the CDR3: TGTGCCCAATCGGGAATTCGCTCCTACAATGAGCAGTTCTTC. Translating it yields CAQSGIRSYNEQFF. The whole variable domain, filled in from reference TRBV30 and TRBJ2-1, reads SQTIHQWPATLVQPVGSPLSLECTVEGTSNPNLYWYRQAAGRGLQLLFYSVGIGQISSEVPQNLSASRPQDRQFILSSKKLLLSDSGFYLCAQSGIRSYNEQFFGPGTRLTVL.

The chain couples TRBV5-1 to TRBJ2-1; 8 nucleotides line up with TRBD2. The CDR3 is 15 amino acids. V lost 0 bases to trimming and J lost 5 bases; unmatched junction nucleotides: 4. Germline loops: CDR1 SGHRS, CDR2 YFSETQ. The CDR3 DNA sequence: TGCGCCAGCAGCTTGGCCCGGGGGGGAAACAATGAGCAGTTCTTC. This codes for CASSLARGGNNEQFF.

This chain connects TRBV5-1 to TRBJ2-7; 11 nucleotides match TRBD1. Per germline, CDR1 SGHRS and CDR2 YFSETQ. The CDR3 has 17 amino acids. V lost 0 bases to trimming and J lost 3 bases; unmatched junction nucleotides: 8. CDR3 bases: TGCGCCAGCAGCTTGGCCCCGGGACAGGGGGTTAGCTACGAGCAGTACTTC. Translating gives CASSLAPGQGVSYEQYF. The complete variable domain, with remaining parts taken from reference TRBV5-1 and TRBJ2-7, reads KAGVTQTPRYLIKTRGQQVTLSCSPISGHRSVSWYQQTPGQGLQFLFEYFSETQRNKGNFPGRFSGRQFSNSRSEMNVSTLELGDSALYLCASSLAPGQGVSYEQYFGPGTRLTVT.

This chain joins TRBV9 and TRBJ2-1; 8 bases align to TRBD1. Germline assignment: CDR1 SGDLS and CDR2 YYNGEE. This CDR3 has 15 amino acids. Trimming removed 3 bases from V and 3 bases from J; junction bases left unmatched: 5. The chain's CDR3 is CASSADRVIYNEQFF. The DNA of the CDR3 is TGTGCCAGCAGCGCGGACAGGGTTATCTACAATGAGCAGTTCTTC.

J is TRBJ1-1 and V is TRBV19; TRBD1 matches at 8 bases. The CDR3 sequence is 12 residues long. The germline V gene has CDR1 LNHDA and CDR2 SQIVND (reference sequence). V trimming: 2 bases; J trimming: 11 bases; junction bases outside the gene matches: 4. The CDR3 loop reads CASSIRGQEAFF. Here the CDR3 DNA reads TGTGCCAGTAGTATACGGGGACAGGAGGCTTTCTTT.

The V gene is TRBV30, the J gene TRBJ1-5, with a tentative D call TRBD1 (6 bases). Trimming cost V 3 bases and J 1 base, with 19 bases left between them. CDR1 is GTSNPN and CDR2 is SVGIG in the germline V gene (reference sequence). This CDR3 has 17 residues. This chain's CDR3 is CAWRGGASQGSNQPQHF. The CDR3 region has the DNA TGTGCCTGGAGAGGGGGGGCGAGCCAGGGGAGCAATCAGCCCCAGCATTTT. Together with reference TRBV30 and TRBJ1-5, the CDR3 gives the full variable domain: SQTIHQWPATLVQPVGSPLSLECTVEGTSNPNLYWYRQAAGRGLQLLFYSVGIGQISSEVPQNLSASRPQDRQFILSSKKLLLSDSGFYLCAWRGGASQGSNQPQHFGDGTRLSIL.

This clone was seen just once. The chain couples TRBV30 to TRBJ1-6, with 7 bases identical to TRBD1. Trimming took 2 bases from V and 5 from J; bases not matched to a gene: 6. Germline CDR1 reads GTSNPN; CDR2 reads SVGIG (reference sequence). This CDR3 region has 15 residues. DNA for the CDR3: TGTGCCTGGAGTCCTCGACAGGGAGATAATTCACCCCTCCACTTT. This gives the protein CAWSPRQGDNSPLHF.

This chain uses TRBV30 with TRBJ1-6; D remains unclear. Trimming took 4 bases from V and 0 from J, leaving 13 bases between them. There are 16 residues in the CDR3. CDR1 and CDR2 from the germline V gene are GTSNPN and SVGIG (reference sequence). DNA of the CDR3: TGTGCCTGGACCGACAAAGTGAGCTCCTATAATTCACCCCTCCACTTT. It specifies CAWTDKVSSYNSPLHF. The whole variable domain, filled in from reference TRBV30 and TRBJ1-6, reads SQTIHQWPATLVQPVGSPLSLECTVEGTSNPNLYWYRQAAGRGLQLLFYSVGIGQISSEVPQNLSASRPQDRQFILSSKKLLLSDSGFYLCAWTDKVSSYNSPLHFGNGTRLTVT.

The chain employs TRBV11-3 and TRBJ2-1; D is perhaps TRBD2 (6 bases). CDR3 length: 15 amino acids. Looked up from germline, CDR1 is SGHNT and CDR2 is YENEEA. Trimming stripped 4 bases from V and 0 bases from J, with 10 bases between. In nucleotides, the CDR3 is TGTGCCAGCAGCTCCGGGGGAGCCTCCTACAATGAGCAGTTCTTC. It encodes CASSSGGASYNEQFF. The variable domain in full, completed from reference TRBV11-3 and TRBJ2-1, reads EAGVVQSPRYKIIEKKQPVAFWCNPISGHNTLYWYLQNLGQGPELLIRYENEEAVDDSQLPKDRFSAERLKGVDSTLKIQPAELGDSAVYLCASSSGGASYNEQFFGPGTRLTVL.

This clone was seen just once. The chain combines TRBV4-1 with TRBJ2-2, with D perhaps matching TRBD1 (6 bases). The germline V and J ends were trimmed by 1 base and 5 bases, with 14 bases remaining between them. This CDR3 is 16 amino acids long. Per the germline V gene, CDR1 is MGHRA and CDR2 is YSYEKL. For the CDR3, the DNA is TGCGCCAGCAGCCAAGGTCCTGGGGGCCGAACCGGGGAGCTGTTTTTT. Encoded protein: CASSQGPGGRTGELFF.

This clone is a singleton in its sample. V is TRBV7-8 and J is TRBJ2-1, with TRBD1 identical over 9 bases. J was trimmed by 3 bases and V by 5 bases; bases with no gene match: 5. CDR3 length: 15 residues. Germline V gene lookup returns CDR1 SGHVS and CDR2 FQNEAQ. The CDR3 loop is CASSGGTGNYNEQFF. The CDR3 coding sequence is TGTGCCAGCAGCGGTGGGACAGGGAACTACAATGAGCAGTTCTTC.

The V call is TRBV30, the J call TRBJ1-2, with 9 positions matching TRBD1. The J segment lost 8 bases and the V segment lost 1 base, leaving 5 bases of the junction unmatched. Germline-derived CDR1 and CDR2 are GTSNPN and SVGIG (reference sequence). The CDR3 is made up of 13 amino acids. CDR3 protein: CAWSGGTGQGYTF. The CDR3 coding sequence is TGTGCCTGGAGTGGGGGGACAGGGCAAGGCTACACCTTC.

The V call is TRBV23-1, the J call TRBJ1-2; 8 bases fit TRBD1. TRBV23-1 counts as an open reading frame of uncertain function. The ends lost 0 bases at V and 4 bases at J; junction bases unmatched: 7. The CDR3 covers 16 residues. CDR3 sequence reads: CASSQSPGQGVYGYTF. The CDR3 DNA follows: TGCGCCAGCAGTCAATCCCCCGGACAGGGCGTCTATGGCTACACCTTC.

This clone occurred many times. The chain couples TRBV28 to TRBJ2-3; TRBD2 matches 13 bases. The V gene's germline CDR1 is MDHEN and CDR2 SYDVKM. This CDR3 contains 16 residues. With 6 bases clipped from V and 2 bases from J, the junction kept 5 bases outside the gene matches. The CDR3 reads CASRKTSGGFTDTQYF. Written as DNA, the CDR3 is TGTGCCAGCAGGAAGACTAGCGGGGGGTTCACAGATACGCAGTATTTT.

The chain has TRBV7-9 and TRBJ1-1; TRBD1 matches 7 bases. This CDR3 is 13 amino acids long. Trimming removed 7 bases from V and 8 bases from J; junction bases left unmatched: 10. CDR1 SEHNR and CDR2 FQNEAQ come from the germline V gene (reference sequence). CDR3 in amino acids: CASIEPGTEEAFF. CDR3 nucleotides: TGTGCCAGCATCGAACCGGGGACAGAAGAAGCTTTCTTT. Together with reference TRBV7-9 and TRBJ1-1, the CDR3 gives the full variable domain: DTGVSQNPRHKITKRGQNVTFRCDPISEHNRLYWYRQTLGQGPEFLTYFQNEAQLEKSRLLSDRFSAERPKGSFSTLEIQRTEQGDSAMYLCASIEPGTEEAFFGQGTRLTVV.

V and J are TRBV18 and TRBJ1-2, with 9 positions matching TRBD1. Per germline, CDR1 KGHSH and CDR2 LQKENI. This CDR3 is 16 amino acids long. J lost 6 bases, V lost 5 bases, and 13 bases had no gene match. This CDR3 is CASSTNYVTGGNGYTF. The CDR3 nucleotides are TGTGCCAGCTCAACCAACTACGTGACAGGGGGTAATGGCTACACCTTC.

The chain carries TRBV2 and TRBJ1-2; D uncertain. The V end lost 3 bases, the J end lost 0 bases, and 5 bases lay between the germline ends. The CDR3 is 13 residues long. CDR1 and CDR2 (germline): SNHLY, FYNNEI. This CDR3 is CASSDSSNYGYTF. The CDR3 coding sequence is TGTGCCAGCAGTGACAGTTCTAACTATGGCTACACCTTC.

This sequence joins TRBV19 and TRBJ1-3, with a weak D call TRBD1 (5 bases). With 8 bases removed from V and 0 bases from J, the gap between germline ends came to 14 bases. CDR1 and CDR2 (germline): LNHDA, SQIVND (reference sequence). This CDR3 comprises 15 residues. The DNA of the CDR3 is TGTGCCAGTGGTAGACAGTCTGGCTCTGGAAACACCATATATTTT. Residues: CASGRQSGSGNTIYF.

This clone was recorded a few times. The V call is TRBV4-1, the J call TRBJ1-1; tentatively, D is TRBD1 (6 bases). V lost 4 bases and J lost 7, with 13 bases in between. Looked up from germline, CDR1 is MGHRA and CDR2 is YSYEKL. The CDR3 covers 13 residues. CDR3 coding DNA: TGCGCCAGCAGCCCCACAGGGATGGGTGAAGCTTTCTTT. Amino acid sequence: CASSPTGMGEAFF.

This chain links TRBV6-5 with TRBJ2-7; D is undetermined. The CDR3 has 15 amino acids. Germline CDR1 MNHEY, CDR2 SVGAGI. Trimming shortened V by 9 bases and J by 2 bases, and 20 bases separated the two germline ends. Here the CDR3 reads CASVERPSSTYEQYF. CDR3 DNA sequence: TGTGCCAGTGTTGAGCGTCCCTCCTCTACCTACGAGCAGTACTTC.

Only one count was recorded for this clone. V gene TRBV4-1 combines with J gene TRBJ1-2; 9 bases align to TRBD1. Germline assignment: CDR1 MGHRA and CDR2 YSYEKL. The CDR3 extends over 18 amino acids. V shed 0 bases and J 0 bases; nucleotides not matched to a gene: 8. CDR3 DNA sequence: TGCGCCAGCAGCCAAGATGCGACAGGGGGGATAGCTAACTATGGCTACACCTTC. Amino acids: CASSQDATGGIANYGYTF.

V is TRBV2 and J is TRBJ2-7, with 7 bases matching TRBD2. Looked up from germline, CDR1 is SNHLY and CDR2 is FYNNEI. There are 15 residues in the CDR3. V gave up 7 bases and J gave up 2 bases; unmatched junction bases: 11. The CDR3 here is CASIPGLSSTYEQYF. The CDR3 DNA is TGTGCCAGCATCCCGGGACTATCCTCGACCTACGAGCAGTACTTC.

The CDR3, as DNA: TGTGCCAGCACGGGCTCGGCAGGGGCATATAATTCACCCCTCCACTTT. Translated: CASTGSAGAYNSPLHF. This rearrangement joins TRBV7-9 to TRBJ1-6, with a possible D match to TRBD1 (6 bases). This CDR3 comprises 16 residues. Germline V lookup: CDR1 SEHNR, CDR2 FQNEAQ (reference sequence). The ends were cut back, 7 bases at V and 4 bases at J, with 17 bases in the middle.

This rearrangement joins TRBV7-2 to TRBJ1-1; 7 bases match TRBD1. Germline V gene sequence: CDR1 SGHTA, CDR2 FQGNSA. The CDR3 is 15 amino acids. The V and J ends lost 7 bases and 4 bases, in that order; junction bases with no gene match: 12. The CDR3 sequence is CASTSRTGQGTEAFF. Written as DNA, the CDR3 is TGTGCCAGCACCTCAAGGACAGGTCAGGGCACTGAAGCTTTCTTT.